The rows below give T cell receptor beta chains drawn from one sample of a study of blood T cell repertoires in COVID-19. TCRdb's copy holds only in-frame clones and misses some; the assay was immunoSEQ multiplex PCR. Found here are 180,000 or so clones, roughly 84% of them singletons; the top ten hold roughly 9.2%. Input material: peripheral blood. The receptors stem from a woman aged 80 or over with acute or convalescent COVID-19. CDR3s include the opening cysteine and the closing phenylalanine or tryptophan. Each record gives: V gene, J gene, D gene, clone size, CDR3 DNA, CDR3 protein. The D gene is left open where the match is weak. A clone size is listed for some rows: how often the clone was seen (once, few, many), or a class if it is expanded.

TRBV6-5	TRBJ2-2	TRBD2	.	TGTGCCAGCAGTTTCGAGACTAGCGGGATTGGCGGGGAGCTGTTTTTT	CASSFETSGIGGELFF
TRBV10-3	TRBJ1-2	TRBD1	.	TGTGCCATCAGTGACCCAGGACAGGGAAGGATAGGCTACACCTTC	CAISDPGQGRIGYTF
TRBV5-1	TRBJ1-3	.	.	TGCGCCAGCAGCCCCGGTCGCGGGCTGGGAAACACCATATATTTT	CASSPGRGLGNTIYF
TRBV19	TRBJ2-4	TRBD2	.	TGTGCCAGTAGTATAGAGAGCGGGAGAGGGCGGAACATTCAGTACTTC	CASSIESGRGRNIQYF
TRBV4-2	TRBJ2-1	TRBD2	few	TGTGCCAGCAGCCAAGTGTCGGGAGGGGGGTACAATGAGCAGTTCTTC	CASSQVSGGGYNEQFF
TRBV7-7	TRBJ1-6	TRBD1	few	TGTGCCAGCAGCCCCAGGGGGAGTCCCCTCCACTTT	CASSPRGSPLHF
TRBV7-8	TRBJ2-5	TRBD1	.	TGTGCCAGCAGCTCAACCCTGACAGGGATGGGTGAGACCCAGTACTTC	CASSSTLTGMGETQYF
TRBV15	TRBJ1-1	TRBD1	.	TGTGCCACCAGCAGAGACAAGGGGGCGCGGGCTTTCTTT	CATSRDKGARAFF
TRBV7-2	TRBJ1-1	TRBD1	.	TGTGCCAGCAGCTTCGGACAGGGTTTCACTGAAGCTTTCTTT	CASSFGQGFTEAFF
TRBV19	TRBJ2-2	.	.	TGTGCCAGTAGTATAGATTCTAGGGGGGAGCTGTTTTTT	CASSIDSRGELFF
TRBV5-1	TRBJ2-3	TRBD1	.	TGCGCCAGCAGCGAGACAGGGGCGCCTGCAGATACGCAGTATTTT	CASSETGAPADTQYF
TRBV5-1	TRBJ2-3	TRBD2	.	TGCGCCAGCAGCTTGGCCACGTCTAGCGGGGGGGCAGATACGCAGTATTTT	CASSLATSSGGADTQYF
TRBV20-1	TRBJ1-2	.	.	TGCAGTGCTAGGGCAGGGTATGGCTACACCTTC	CSARAGYGYTF
TRBV6-5	TRBJ1-5	.	.	TGTGCCAGCAGCCTAGGGGGTATAGGTCAGCCCCAGCATTTT	CASSLGGIGQPQHF
TRBV7-9	TRBJ1-2	TRBD1	.	TGTGCCAGCAGCCCGACAGGGAACTATGGCTACACCTTC	CASSPTGNYGYTF
TRBV3-1/TRBV3-2	TRBJ1-2	.	.	TGTGCCAGCAGCCCGGACACCGCGGAAGGCTACACCTTC	CASSPDTAEGYTF
TRBV9	TRBJ2-4	TRBD1	.	TGTGCCAGCAGCGTAGGGACAGGGAGGAACATTCAGTACTTC	CASSVGTGRNIQYF
TRBV24-1	TRBJ2-1	TRBD1	.	TGTGCCACCAGTTCTCAGGGGGTATCCTACAATGAGCAGTTCTTC	CATSSQGVSYNEQFF
TRBV6-5	TRBJ2-7	TRBD2	.	TGTGCCAGCAGTTCTCCCCGGACTAGCGGAGCTTACGAGCAGTACTTC	CASSSPRTSGAYEQYF
TRBV7-9	TRBJ1-4	TRBD1	.	TGTGCCAGCAGCAAGGACAGGGGTGGATTGGGTGAAAAACTGTTTTTT	CASSKDRGGLGEKLFF
TRBV30	TRBJ1-5	TRBD1	.	TGTGCCTGGGGAGGAACAGGGGGAAGAGTAATCAATCAGCCCCAGCATTTT	CAWGGTGGRVINQPQHF
TRBV9	TRBJ1-3	.	.	TGTGCCAGCAGCCCCGGCTCTGGAAACACCATATATTTT	CASSPGSGNTIYF
TRBV5-1	TRBJ2-5	TRBD1	.	TGCGCCAGCAGCACCGGCTACAGGGGTACCCAAGAGACCCAGTACTTC	CASSTGYRGTQETQYF
TRBV12-5	TRBJ2-3	.	.	TGTGCTAGTGGATCTGGACAGTTCACAGATACGCAGTATTTT	CASGSGQFTDTQYF
TRBV10-1	TRBJ2-5	TRBD2	.	TGCGCCAGCAGTGGAGGAAGCGGGGCCCACGAGACCCAGTACTTC	CASSGGSGAHETQYF
TRBV5-1	TRBJ1-1	TRBD1	.	TGCGCCAGCAGGCGGACAGGCGAGACAACTGAAGCTTTCTTT	CASRRTGETTEAFF
TRBV5-1	TRBJ1-2	TRBD1	.	TGCGCCAGCAGACCCGGACAGGGTATGTATGGCTACACCTTC	CASRPGQGMYGYTF
TRBV19	TRBJ1-5	.	.	TGTGCCACCACCCCCCCGGGGGGGGGCCGGGGGAGCAATCAGCCCCAGCATTTT	CATTPPGGGRGSNQPQHF
TRBV6-5	TRBJ2-1	TRBD2	.	TGTGCCAGCAGCTCTAGCGGGGGGGCCAATGAGCAGTTCTTC	CASSSSGGANEQFF
TRBV5-6	TRBJ2-7	.	.	TGTGCCAGCATGAGGATTCTCGAGCAGTACTTC	CASMRILEQYF
TRBV27	TRBJ1-5	.	once	TGTGCCAGCAGTTTATCGGAGGCGGTCAATCAGCCCCAGCATTTT	CASSLSEAVNQPQHF
TRBV7-9	TRBJ1-1	.	.	TGTGCCGAAGGGGCGAACACTGAAGCTTTCTTT	CAEGANTEAFF
TRBV6-5	TRBJ1-1	.	.	TGTGCCAGCAGAGAGACCGAGGGAGGAGGGACTGAAGCTTTCTTT	CASRETEGGGTEAFF
TRBV7-6	TRBJ2-3	TRBD2	.	TGTGCCAGCAGCTTAGAGGGTTGGCGGGCGGGAGAGGCAGATACGCAGTATTTT	CASSLEGWRAGEADTQYF
TRBV15	TRBJ1-3	.	once	TGTGCCACCAGCAGCCTCAGACAGAGCTCTAGTGGAAACACCATATATTTT	CATSSLRQSSSGNTIYF
TRBV6-5	TRBJ1-1	.	.	TGTGCCAGCAGAAACGGAGCCCGGACTGAAGCTTTCTTT	CASRNGARTEAFF
TRBV27	TRBJ1-4	.	.	TGTGCCAGCAGTACCGGACTCCGGAAAAGCCTTAATGAAAAACTGTTTTTT	CASSTGLRKSLNEKLFF
TRBV12-3/TRBV12-4	TRBJ2-7	.	.	TGTGCCAGCAGCCGCTTGATGAGCTACGAGCAGTACTTC	CASSRLMSYEQYF
TRBV7-9	TRBJ2-7	TRBD2	.	TGTGCCAGCAGCCGCGGGACTAGCGGAGACGAGCAGTACTTC	CASSRGTSGDEQYF
TRBV20-1	TRBJ2-4	TRBD2	.	TGCAGTGCCAGTAGCGGGGGGGTAATTCAGTACTTC	CSASSGGVIQYF
TRBV5-1	TRBJ2-2	TRBD2	once	TGCGCCAGCAGCTCCGGGACTAGCGGCCTGGGAACCGGGGAGCTGTTTTTT	CASSSGTSGLGTGELFF
TRBV6-5	TRBJ2-1	.	.	TGTGCCAGCAGTTCAAACTTGAATGAGCAGTTCTTC	CASSSNLNEQFF
TRBV6-2/TRBV6-3	TRBJ2-1	.	.	TGTGCCACCAGTTTGCGGGGGCTCTACAATGAGCAGTTCTTC	CATSLRGLYNEQFF
TRBV4-1	TRBJ2-2	TRBD1	.	TGCGCCAGCAGCCAAGATAGGACAGGAGGGAACACCGGGGAGCTGTTTTTT	CASSQDRTGGNTGELFF
TRBV7-8	TRBJ1-3	.	.	TGTGCCAGCGCGACAGGCATCTCTGGAAACACCATATATTTT	CASATGISGNTIYF
TRBV5-1	TRBJ2-7	TRBD2	.	TGCGCCAGCAGCTTGGGAGGTAGCGGGATCTCCTACGAGCAGTACTTC	CASSLGGSGISYEQYF
TRBV19	TRBJ1-1	TRBD1	few	TGTGCCAGTAATTCCCCCGTGGACAGGGGGGAAAACACTGAAGCTTTCTTT	CASNSPVDRGENTEAFF
TRBV14	TRBJ2-7	TRBD2	.	TGTGCCAGCAGCCAGTTGACTAGCGGTTTGAGCTCCTACGAGCAGTACTTC	CASSQLTSGLSSYEQYF
TRBV20-1	TRBJ1-2	.	.	TGCAGTGCTAGTAACAGGGGCTACACCTTC	CSASNRGYTF
TRBV6-2/TRBV6-3	TRBJ1-2	.	once	TGTGCCAGCAGCTGGGGACTCGGCTACACCTTC	CASSWGLGYTF
TRBV18	TRBJ1-6	TRBD1	.	TGTGCCAGCTCACCGGGACAGGGGACTTCACCCCTCCACTTT	CASSPGQGTSPLHF
TRBV7-9	TRBJ1-2	.	.	TGTGCCAGCAGCTTAGCTTACGACAGACGCTATGGCTACACCTTC	CASSLAYDRRYGYTF
TRBV27	TRBJ1-6	TRBD1	.	TGTGCCAGCAGCAGTTCCCCCCTAGGGGGCGCCTCACCCCTCCACTTT	CASSSSPLGGASPLHF